The clone carrying this T cell receptor (beta chain) was seen more than once but under ten times. The CDR3 consists of 16 residues. CDR1 SEHNR and CDR2 FQNEAQ come from the germline V gene (reference sequence). The junction had 9 bases not matched to a gene; V was cut back by 4 bases and J by 6 bases. Produced via immunoSEQ multiplex PCR; TCRdb's table is partial and in-frame only. The sample yields about 430,000 clones, more than 75% seen once. The data originate from a study of blood T cell repertoires in COVID-19. Sequenced: PBMCs or T cells enriched from blood (not recorded which). The chain links TRBV7-9 to TRBJ1-6; 7 positions agree with TRBD1. This sequence originates from a woman younger than 45 with acute COVID-19. The CDR3 loop reads CASSSSGDRLNSPLHF. CDR3 DNA sequence: TGTGCCAGCAGCTCTAGTGGGGACAGACTTAATTCACCCCTCCACTTT.